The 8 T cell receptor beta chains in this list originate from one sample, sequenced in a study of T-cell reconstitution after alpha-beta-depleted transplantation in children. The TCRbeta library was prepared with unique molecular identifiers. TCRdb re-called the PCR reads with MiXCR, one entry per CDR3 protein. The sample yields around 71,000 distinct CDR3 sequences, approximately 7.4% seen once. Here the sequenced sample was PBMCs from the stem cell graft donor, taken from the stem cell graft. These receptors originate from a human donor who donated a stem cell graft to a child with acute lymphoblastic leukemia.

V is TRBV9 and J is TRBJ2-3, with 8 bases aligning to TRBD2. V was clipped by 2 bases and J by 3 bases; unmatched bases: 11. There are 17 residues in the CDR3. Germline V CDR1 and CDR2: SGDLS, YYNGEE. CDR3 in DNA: TGTGCCAGCAGCGTCGCCAAGGTCAGCGGGGGTACAGATACGCAGTATTTT. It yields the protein CASSVAKVSGGTDTQYF. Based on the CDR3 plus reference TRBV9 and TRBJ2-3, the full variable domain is DSGVTQTPKHLITATGQRVTLRCSPRSGDLSVYWYQQSLDQGLQFLIQYYNGEERAKGNILERFSAQQFPDLHSELNLSSLELGDSALYFCASSVAKVSGGTDTQYFGPGTRLTVL.

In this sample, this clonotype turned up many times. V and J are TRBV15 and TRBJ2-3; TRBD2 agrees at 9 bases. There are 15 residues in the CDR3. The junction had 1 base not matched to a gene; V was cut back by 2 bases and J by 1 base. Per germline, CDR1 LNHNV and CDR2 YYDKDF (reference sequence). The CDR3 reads CATSRRTSGTDTQYF. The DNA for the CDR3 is TGTGCCACCAGCAGAAGGACTAGCGGCACAGATACGCAGTATTTT.

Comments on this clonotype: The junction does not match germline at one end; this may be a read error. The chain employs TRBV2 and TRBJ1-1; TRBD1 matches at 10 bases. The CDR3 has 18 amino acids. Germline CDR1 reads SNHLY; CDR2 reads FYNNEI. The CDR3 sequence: CASSEAWTGGFWNAEPFF. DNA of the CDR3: TGTGCCAGCAGTGAAGCGTGGACAGGGGGATTTTGGAACGCTGAACCTTTCTTT.

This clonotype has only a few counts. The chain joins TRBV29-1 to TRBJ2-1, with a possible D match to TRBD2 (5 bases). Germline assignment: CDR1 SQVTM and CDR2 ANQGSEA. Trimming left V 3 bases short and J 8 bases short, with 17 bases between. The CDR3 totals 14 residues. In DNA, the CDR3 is TGCAGCGTTGAGGGCGGAGTCGGAGGCGATGAGCAGTTCTTC. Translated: CSVEGGVGGDEQFF.

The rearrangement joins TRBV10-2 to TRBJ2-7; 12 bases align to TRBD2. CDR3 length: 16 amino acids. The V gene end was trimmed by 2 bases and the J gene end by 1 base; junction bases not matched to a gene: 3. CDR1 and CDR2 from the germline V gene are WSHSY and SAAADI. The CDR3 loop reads CASSEGTSGLSYEQYF. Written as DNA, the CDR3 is TGCGCCAGCAGTGAGGGGACTAGCGGGTTGTCCTACGAGCAGTACTTC.

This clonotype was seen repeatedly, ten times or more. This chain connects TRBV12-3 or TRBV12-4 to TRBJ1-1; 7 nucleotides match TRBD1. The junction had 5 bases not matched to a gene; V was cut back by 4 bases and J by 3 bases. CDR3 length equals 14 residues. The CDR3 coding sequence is TGTGCCAGCAGTTACACAGGGGTGGACACTGAAGCTTTCTTT. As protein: CASSYTGVDTEAFF.

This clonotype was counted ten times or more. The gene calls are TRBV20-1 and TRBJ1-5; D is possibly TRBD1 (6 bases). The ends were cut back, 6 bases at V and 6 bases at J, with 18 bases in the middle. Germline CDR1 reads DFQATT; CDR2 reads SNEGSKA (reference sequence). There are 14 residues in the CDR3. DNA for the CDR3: TGCAGTGCCAAACAGGGAAGAGGCGGTCAGCCCCAGCATTTT. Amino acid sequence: CSAKQGRGGQPQHF.

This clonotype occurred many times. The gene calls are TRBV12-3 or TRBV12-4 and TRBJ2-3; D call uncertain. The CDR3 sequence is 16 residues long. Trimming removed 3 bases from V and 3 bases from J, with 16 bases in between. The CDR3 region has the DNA TGTGCCAGCAGTTTTCGTACCCTGAGGTTGACAGATACGCAGTATTTT. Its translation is CASSFRTLRLTDTQYF.